This T cell receptor (beta chain) was identified in a study of Graves' ophthalmopathy and Graves' hyperthyroidism (dated by TCRdb to the late 2010s). Regarding the study in general: Peripheral blood was collected before any treatment was given, at the time of initial diagnosis. TCR beta repertoire signatures were used to distinguish Graves' ophthalmopathy from Graves' hyperthyroidism and to predict progression to ophthalmopathy. In total, around 140 blood samples were TCR-sequenced: fewer than 50 ophthalmopathy, 80 or so hyperthyroidism and roughly 17 hyperthyroidism-to-ophthalmopathy patients. A discovery set of 100 patients (approximately 42 ophthalmopathy, 55 to 60 stable hyperthyroidism) was enrolled to explore V-J signatures distinguishing ophthalmopathy from hyperthyroidism. The independent validation cohort included approximately 19 hyperthyroidism patients plus 17 patients who later progressed from hyperthyroidism to ophthalmopathy. In roughly six hyperthyroidism patients, the T-cell repertoire of thyroid tissue was compared with the T-cell repertoire of blood. Following sample collection, hyperthyroidism patients were given methimazole at a starting dose of 30 mg daily, and ophthalmopathy patients were given high-dose intravenous methylprednisolone. The 100 discovery patients were randomly divided into training and test sets at a 7:3 ratio.

For repertoire sequencing, TCR beta CDR3 regions were amplified from RNA transcripts. The first round of RT-PCR was done with HTBI primers and the Qiagen OneStep RT-PCR kit, and was followed by a second round of multiplex PCR, then size selection and purification. Libraries were sequenced on an Illumina HiSeq2000 using paired-end 100 bp reads. Processing in the source paper ran as follows. SOAPnuke was used to process the reads, throwing out any read that had adapters, had uncalled bases, had a mean Phred below 15, or lacked an exact constant-primer or identifier match. COPE v1.2.5 was used to merge high-quality paired reads. Each unique nucleotide sequence was defined as a clonotype, and clonotypes were aligned to IMGT TRB V, D and J references with MiTCR v1.1. The analysis was limited to V-J combinations with a frequency above 0.0001, which together covered 99.2% of repertoires. For each V-J combination, a TCR clonal expansion and chaos score was defined as F50 clonal expansion divided by the chaos observed in the TCRdist matrix. Welch's t-statistics and random forest were used to narrow the features down to 10 to 15 V-J combinations, which were then fed into a naive Bayes classifier. Thyroid-blood repertoire similarity was quantified with the Morisita-Horn index. TCRdb reprocessing: public reads trimmed at Q25 with fastp, clones called with MiXCR, in-frame beta chains kept. For every CDR3 protein sequence, its rows merge into one entry that carries the most common genes and DNA. V and J calls and clone size were set by TCRdb, not the authors. In this sample the table shows about 400,000 distinct CDR3 sequences, 15% to 20% of which occur a single time. Roughly 1.5% of the sample is taken by the ten largest.

Patients with ophthalmopathy had moderately to severely active disease, with a Clinical Activity Score of 3 or more, a NOSPECS grade of 4 or more, and a disease duration of less than 3 months. Patients were excluded if they had other autoimmune diseases, uncontrolled infections, pregnancy or lactation. Clinical symptoms, serum thyroxine, TRAb, thyroid ultrasound and orbital computed tomography formed the basis of the diagnosis. Ficoll-Paque density gradient centrifugation was used to isolate PBMCs from around 10 ml of fresh peripheral blood. Trizol reagent was used to extract the total RNA, and its quality was then checked on an Agilent 2100 Bioanalyzer. The CDR3, from cysteine to phenylalanine, totals 17 residues. Just the 51-base CDR3 DNA is kept, in frame starting at base 1. CDR1 and CDR2 (DFQATT, SNEGSKA) derive from the germline V gene (reference sequence). The junction carries 25 bases between V and J, which are trimmed by 3 bases and 4 bases respectively.

The study at large found these results: In cross-validation, the 13-signature model distinguished ophthalmopathy from stable hyperthyroidism with nearly 90% sensitivity and around 84% specificity, while in the test set the corresponding values were about 80% and 75%. In validation, the model predicted ophthalmopathy progression with more than 70% sensitivity and around 72% specificity; roughly 12 predicted patients were CT-confirmed with GO in a median of 6.5 months. Among expanded thyroid clonotypes with frequency above 0.001, most also showed up in blood, which suggests that blood repertoires may reflect the thyroid immune response. Sample size was not predetermined statistically, and investigators were not blinded to group allocation.

Worth noting for this clonotype: Its antigen is unknown. Base-call qualities are not available, and no considerably larger clone is one nucleotide away.

Sequencing used peripheral blood. Recombination linked TRBV20-1 to TRBJ2-7; D gene: possibly TRBD2, on 7 matching bases. This TCR was sampled from a woman aged 18 to 35 with Graves' ophthalmopathy. Donor details come from another sample of the same person, matched by shared clones. The nucleotide sequence is TGCAGTGCTAGGGGGAAGGGGGGGACCGGCTTAATGTACGAGCAGTACTTC. This encodes CSARGKGGTGLMYEQYF.